The 23 T cell receptor beta chains below were found in one sample sequenced in a study of cytomegalovirus exposure and HLA in healthy donors. Method: immunoSEQ multiplex PCR; TCRdb's copy keeps in-frame clones and lacks some. The data show about 330,000 clones, 80% to 90% seen once. The specimen sequenced was PBMCs. Receptor source: a young woman in good health and CMV-seronegative.

The chain links TRBV28 to TRBJ2-3; a possible D gene is TRBD1 (6 bases). V was trimmed by 3 bases and J by 0 bases, leaving 13 bases between them. This CDR3 is built from 16 residues. Germline lookup yields CDR1 MDHEN and CDR2 SYDVKM. The CDR3 here is CASSFRRGRSTDTQYF. The DNA of the CDR3 is TGTGCCAGCAGTTTCCGCAGGGGTCGGAGCACAGATACGCAGTATTTT.

A single count supports this clone. V usage is TRBV6-1 and J usage is TRBJ1-3; 8 bases map to TRBD1. Germline CDR1 and CDR2: MNHNS and SASEGT. The CDR3 spans 14 residues. V trimming: 6 bases; J trimming: 4 bases; junction bases outside the gene matches: 5. As DNA, the CDR3 is TGTGCCAGCAGGCAGGGGGCATCGGGAAACACCATATATTTT. Its translation: CASRQGASGNTIYF.

The V call is TRBV5-1, the J call TRBJ2-7, with TRBD2 as a possible D gene (6 bases). This CDR3 contains 15 residues. The germline V gene encodes CDR1 SGHRS and CDR2 YFSETQ. Trimming removed 1 base from V and 7 bases from J, with 18 bases in between. CDR3 in amino acids: CASSLPSPGVGEQYF. The CDR3 DNA reads as TGCGCCAGCAGCTTGCCTTCCCCGGGGGTTGGAGAGCAGTACTTC.

The chain's CDR3 is CASRGASNQPQHF. The CDR3 DNA follows: TGTGCCAGCAGGGGAGCGTCCAATCAGCCCCAGCATTTT. The chain carries TRBV28 and TRBJ1-5, with unresolved D. The CDR3 is made up of 13 amino acids. The V end was cut by 6 bases, the J end by 3 bases, with 9 bases between. In germline, CDR1 is MDHEN, CDR2 SYDVKM. The complete variable domain, with remaining parts taken from reference TRBV28 and TRBJ1-5, reads DVKVTQSSRYLVKRTGEKVFLECVQDMDHENMFWYRQDPGLGLRLIYFSYDVKMKEKGDIPEGYSVSREKKERFSLILESASTNQTSMYLCASRGASNQPQHFGDGTRLSIL.

The chain employs TRBV6-6 and TRBJ2-7; weak D call: TRBD1 (6 bases). Trimming stripped 4 bases from V and 6 bases from J, with 13 bases between. The germline V gene encodes CDR1 MNHNY and CDR2 SVGAGI (reference sequence). The length of the CDR3 is 13 residues. The CDR3 loop reads CASSSGTTTEQYF. In nucleotides, the CDR3 is TGTGCCAGCAGTTCCGGGACAACCACCGAGCAGTACTTC.

This chain uses TRBV2 with TRBJ2-3; 10 bases are a match to TRBD1. Germline trimming cut 5 bases from V and 6 bases from J; bases unmatched to any gene: 11. Looked up from germline, CDR1 is SNHLY and CDR2 is FYNNEI. The CDR3 runs 16 residues. CDR3 protein: CASSLEGGQGYDTQYF. The CDR3 nucleotides are TGTGCCAGCAGTCTAGAGGGGGGACAGGGGTATGATACGCAGTATTTT.

The rearrangement uses TRBV29-1 and TRBJ1-2, with 9 bases matching TRBD1. The V gene's germline CDR1 is SQVTM and CDR2 ANQGSEA. The CDR3 totals 13 residues. V shed 6 bases, J shed 4 bases, and the junction held 6 bases outside the gene matches. CDR3 nucleotide sequence: TGCAGCGTCGGGACAGGGAAACTCTATGGCTACACCTTC. It specifies CSVGTGKLYGYTF.

The V and J genes are TRBV5-1 and TRBJ1-2, with D maybe TRBD1 (6 bases). Germline values: CDR1 SGHRS, CDR2 YFSETQ. The CDR3 sequence is 16 residues long. The V and J ends lost 4 bases and 4 bases respectively, with 20 bases between them. CDR3 nucleotide sequence: TGCGCCAGCAGCCCCATGAACAGGGCGAATTCCTATGGCTACACCTTC. It yields the protein CASSPMNRANSYGYTF.

This chain links TRBV4-1 with TRBJ2-7; no definite D call. V was cut by 0 bases and J by 2 bases, with 5 bases left in between. This CDR3 is 13 amino acids long. CDR1 MGHRA and CDR2 YSYEKL come from the germline V gene. As DNA, the CDR3 is TGCGCCAGCAGCCAAGATGTTACCTACGAGCAGTACTTC. Encoded protein: CASSQDVTYEQYF.

CDR3 in amino acids: CASSLAMTGSNQPQHF. The CDR3, as DNA: TGTGCCAGCAGCTTAGCCATGACAGGGAGCAATCAGCCCCAGCATTTT. The chain joins TRBV7-2 to TRBJ1-5; 7 bases align to TRBD1. Trimming cost V 0 bases and J 1 base; bases outside gene matches: 3. The CDR3 spans 16 residues. Per the germline V gene, CDR1 is SGHTA and CDR2 is FQGNSA.

The chain uses TRBV4-3 and TRBJ1-1; D possibly corresponds to TRBD1 (6 bases). Germline V lookup: CDR1 LGHNA, CDR2 YSLEER. Deletions cut 0 bases from V and 1 base from J, with 15 bases between. The CDR3 is 17 amino acids. CDR3 region: CASSQDGGGSGNTEAFF. In nucleotides, the CDR3 is TGCGCCAGCAGCCAAGATGGGGGGGGCAGTGGGAACACTGAAGCTTTCTTT.

The gene calls are TRBV4-2 and TRBJ2-3, with 9 bases identical to TRBD2. The CDR3 covers 16 residues. J was trimmed by 0 bases and V by 4 bases; bases with no gene match: 5. Germline V CDR1 and CDR2: LGHNA, YNFKEQ. CDR3 loop: CASSLQTSGSTDTQYF. DNA for the CDR3: TGTGCCAGCAGCCTACAGACTAGCGGTAGCACAGATACGCAGTATTTT.

The J gene is TRBJ1-2, the V gene TRBV28; TRBD1 aligns across 9 bases. CDR1 is MDHEN, CDR2 SYDVKM, per germline. The CDR3 loop spans 13 amino acids. J gave up 1 base and V 11 bases, and 5 bases lay outside the gene matches. CDR3 protein: CAGEGQGNYGYTF. The CDR3 DNA sequence: TGTGCCGGCGAGGGACAGGGTAACTATGGCTACACCTTC.

The chain employs TRBV2 and TRBJ2-7; perhaps TRBD2 as D (6 bases). This CDR3 has 14 residues. The V end lost 6 bases, the J end lost 2 bases, and 14 bases lay between the germline ends. Germline CDR1 and CDR2: SNHLY and FYNNEI. This CDR3 reads CASSPGTFPYEQYF. The CDR3 coding sequence is TGTGCCAGCAGCCCCGGGACTTTCCCCTACGAGCAGTACTTC.

The gene calls are TRBV30 and TRBJ2-5; D might be TRBD1 (6 bases). CDR1 GTSNPN and CDR2 SVGIG come from the germline V gene (reference sequence). CDR3 length: 13 amino acids. Trimming removed 2 bases at V and 5 bases at J, with 12 bases between. The DNA of the CDR3 is TGTGCCTGGAGTCGACAGGAGCTGGAGACCCAGTACTTC. Its translation is CAWSRQELETQYF.

The count of this clone is one. This sequence joins TRBV5-4 and TRBJ2-1, with TRBD2 identical over 11 bases. The V gene's germline CDR1 is SGHNT and CDR2 YYREEE (reference sequence). V shed 0 bases, J shed 1 base, and the junction held 3 bases outside the gene matches. The CDR3 totals 17 residues. DNA for the CDR3: TGTGCCAGCAGCTTGGGAGGGACTAGCGGATCCTACAATGAGCAGTTCTTC. Translating gives CASSLGGTSGSYNEQFF.

The chain couples TRBV25-1 to TRBJ2-1, with D possibly being TRBD2 (6 bases). Trimming stripped 4 bases from V and 8 bases from J, with 18 bases between. CDR3 size: 15 residues. CDR1 is MGHDK and CDR2 is SYGVNS in the germline V gene. The CDR3 DNA sequence: TGTGCCAGCAGTGCATTACTAGCTCACGGGGATGAGCAGTTCTTC. Translation gives CASSALLAHGDEQFF.

This chain uses TRBV6-4 with TRBJ2-1, with 8 bases matching TRBD1. The CDR3 loop spans 15 amino acids. Germline V CDR1 and CDR2: MRHNA, SNTAGT. Trimming removed 4 bases from V and 7 bases from J; junction bases left unmatched: 9. CDR3 residues: CASSGGQGPRNEQFF. CDR3 in DNA: TGTGCCAGCAGTGGTGGACAGGGCCCCCGAAATGAGCAGTTCTTC.

V gene TRBV29-1 combines with J gene TRBJ2-3; 12 positions match TRBD2. Germline V gene sequence: CDR1 SQVTM, CDR2 ANQGSEA. Trimming took 4 bases from V and 5 from J; bases not matched to a gene: 4. This CDR3 is 14 amino acids long. CDR3 sequence reads: CSVGGLAGLDTQYF. The DNA for the CDR3 is TGCAGCGTTGGGGGACTAGCGGGCCTAGATACGCAGTATTTT.

This sequence joins TRBV5-1 and TRBJ1-5; 7 nucleotides line up with TRBD1. CDR3 length: 15 amino acids. Germline V gene lookup returns CDR1 SGHRS and CDR2 YFSETQ. V trimming: 0 bases; J trimming: 6 bases; junction bases outside the gene matches: 6. CDR3 in DNA: TGCGCCAGCAGCTTGGAAGCAGGGGGTATTCAGCCCCAGCATTTT. Its protein product is CASSLEAGGIQPQHF.

V gene TRBV30 combines with J gene TRBJ2-7; 7 bases match TRBD1. The junction had 10 bases not matched to a gene; V was cut back by 5 bases and J by 6 bases. Germline assignment: CDR1 GTSNPN and CDR2 SVGIG (reference sequence). The CDR3 extends over 13 amino acids. CDR3 sequence: CAWGRQGGGEQYF. The DNA of the CDR3 is TGTGCCTGGGGTCGACAGGGTGGAGGCGAGCAGTACTTC. Full variable domain (outside the CDR3, taken from reference TRBV30 and TRBJ2-7): SQTIHQWPATLVQPVGSPLSLECTVEGTSNPNLYWYRQAAGRGLQLLFYSVGIGQISSEVPQNLSASRPQDRQFILSSKKLLLSDSGFYLCAWGRQGGGEQYFGPGTRLTVT.

The V and J genes are TRBV27 and TRBJ2-4; 7 bases map to TRBD1. The CDR3 runs 16 residues. Trimming removed 4 bases from V and 1 base from J; junction bases left unmatched: 7. CDR1 MNHEY and CDR2 SMNVEV come from the germline V gene (reference sequence). Written as DNA, the CDR3 is TGTGCCAGCAGTTCCGCATCCAGGGGGGCCAAAAACATTCAGTACTTC. Its protein product is CASSSASRGAKNIQYF.

V is TRBV4-3 and J is TRBJ1-2; 7 bases match TRBD1. CDR1 LGHNA and CDR2 YSLEER come from the germline V gene. The CDR3 runs to 17 residues. The J segment lost 4 bases and the V segment lost 1 base, leaving 12 bases of the junction unmatched. The chain's CDR3 is CASSQGLRQGDPYGYTF. In nucleotides, the CDR3 is TGCGCCAGCAGCCAAGGTCTTAGACAGGGTGATCCCTATGGCTACACCTTC.